Listed below are T cell receptor beta chains from one sample, sequenced in a study of shared clonotypes between healthy human individuals. Method: immunoSEQ multiplex PCR; TCRdb's copy keeps in-frame clones and lacks some. The profile shows 2,500,000 or so clones, less than 95% of them singletons. Sequencing was performed on naive CD4+ T cells from PBMCs. The receptors were sampled from a man aged 18 to 29 in good health. Some clones in this sample may be carry-over from other donors' samples. Both conserved end residues are part of each CDR3. Each record gives: V gene, D gene, clone size, J gene, CDR3 protein, CDR3 DNA. The D gene is left open where the match is weak. Part of the rows lack a size; the others show once, few, many or a class for expanded clones.

TRBV23-1,.,.,TRBJ2-3,CASSQSHRNTDTQYF,TGCGCCAGCAGTCAATCCCACCGCAACACAGATACGCAGTATTTT
TRBV6-1,.,.,TRBJ1-5,CASSEVGGGINQPQHF,TGTGCCAGCAGTGAAGTAGGGGGGGGGATAAATCAGCCCCAGCATTTT
TRBV30,TRBD2,.,TRBJ2-1,CAWNLKGLAAKEQFF,TGTGCCTGGAATCTAAAAGGACTAGCTGCCAAGGAGCAGTTCTTC
TRBV28,TRBD1,.,TRBJ2-5,CASSWGTGGEETQYF,TGTGCCAGCAGTTGGGGGACAGGGGGAGAAGAGACCCAGTACTTC
TRBV29-1,TRBD1,.,TRBJ1-4,CSVEGGQGDNEKLFF,TGCAGCGTTGAGGGGGGACAGGGGGATAATGAAAAACTGTTTTTT
TRBV7-3,.,.,TRBJ2-5,CASSLIGVRETQYF,TGTGCCAGCAGCTTAATAGGGGTCCGGGAGACCCAGTACTTC
TRBV28,.,.,TRBJ1-5,CASSLGLGGRNQPQHF,TGTGCCAGCAGTTTAGGCTTGGGAGGAAGGAATCAGCCCCAGCATTTT
TRBV18,TRBD1,.,TRBJ1-5,CASSQKLIGQGGDQPQHF,TGTGCCAGCTCGCAAAAACTCATAGGACAGGGCGGGGATCAGCCCCAGCATTTT
TRBV19,TRBD1,.,TRBJ2-2,CASRVDRGLGGELFF,TGTGCCAGTAGGGTAGACAGGGGGCTTGGCGGGGAGCTGTTTTTT
TRBV28,.,.,TRBJ1-5,CASSFRSGLGQPQHF,TGTGCCAGCAGTTTTAGATCTGGACTGGGTCAGCCCCAGCATTTT
TRBV7-9,TRBD2,.,TRBJ2-7,CASSGTGGRLLEQYF,TGTGCCAGCAGCGGGACGGGGGGTCGCCTCCTCGAGCAGTACTTC
TRBV28,.,.,TRBJ2-7,CASSLNGKRYEQYF,TGTGCCAGCAGTTTAAACGGGAAGAGATACGAGCAGTACTTC
TRBV18,.,few,TRBJ1-5,CASSRGNSNQPQHF,TGTGCCAGCTCACGGGGGAATAGCAATCAGCCCCAGCATTTT
TRBV28,.,once,TRBJ1-2,CASSLPGSYGYTF,TGTGCCAGCAGTTTACCGGGGTCCTATGGCTACACCTTC